These 21 T cell receptor beta chains came from one sample sequenced in a study of early T cells in non-severe SARS-CoV-2 infection. TCRdb re-analysed the 5' RACE reads in MiXCR, keeping a single row per CDR3 protein. The sample includes nearly 110,000 distinct CDR3 sequences, around 10% seen only once; the top ten take around 8%. The sample consisted of whole blood. These receptors all come from an adult who was a healthcare worker with PCR-confirmed SARS-CoV-2 infection or an uninfected control (not recorded which).

This clonotype appeared many times. The V and J genes are TRBV12-3 or TRBV12-4 and TRBJ2-5; 9 bases match TRBD1. V lost 7 bases, J lost 5 bases, and 11 bases stayed unmatched. The CDR3 consists of 15 residues. CDR3 protein: CASTDTGGHAETQYF. The CDR3 DNA sequence: TGTGCCAGCACCGACACAGGGGGCCATGCGGAGACCCAGTACTTC.

V and J are TRBV20-1 and TRBJ2-3; maybe TRBD2 (6 bases). Trimming shortened V by 6 bases and J by 0 bases, and 13 bases separated the two germline ends. Per germline, CDR1 DFQATT and CDR2 SNEGSKA (reference sequence). The CDR3 extends over 14 amino acids. This CDR3 reads CSAALGTSTDTQYF. Written as DNA, the CDR3 is TGCAGTGCCGCCTTAGGGACTAGCACAGATACGCAGTATTTT.

This clonotype has ten or more counts. The CDR3 spells CASSGGSSGSYNEQFF. The DNA for the CDR3 is TGTGCCAGCAGTGGGGGTTCTAGCGGATCCTACAATGAGCAGTTCTTC. The rearrangement uses TRBV27 and TRBJ2-1; 7 bases match TRBD2. Germline assignment: CDR1 MNHEY and CDR2 SMNVEV (reference sequence). Trimming at V came to 5 bases and at J to 1 base, leaving 8 bases not matched to a gene. There are 16 residues in the CDR3.

This clonotype was detected many times. The chain couples TRBV3-1 to TRBJ1-2; D gene unclear. Trimming removed 2 bases from V and 6 bases from J, with 13 bases in between. The CDR3 length is 14 residues. CDR1 and CDR2 from the germline V gene are LGHDT and YNNKEL (reference sequence). CDR3 amino acids: CASSQLGSTDGYTF. CDR3 bases: TGTGCCAGCAGCCAATTGGGGTCTACGGATGGCTACACCTTC.

This clonotype was detected many times. The CDR3 loop is CAREREGPYEQYF. The CDR3 DNA is TGCGCCAGGGAGCGGGAGGGCCCCTACGAGCAGTACTTC. The gene calls are TRBV10-1 and TRBJ2-7; 10 positions agree with TRBD2. V lost 9 bases, J lost 2 bases, and 4 bases stayed unmatched. The germline CDR1 and CDR2 sequences are WNHNN and SYGVQD (reference sequence). This CDR3 spans 13 amino acids.

This clonotype was counted ten times or more. The chain couples TRBV20-1 to TRBJ1-5; D may be TRBD1 (5 bases). Germline loops: CDR1 DFQATT, CDR2 SNEGSKA (reference sequence). The CDR3 contains 16 residues. Trimming pared 6 bases from V and 6 bases from J, leaving 24 bases between. CDR3 sequence reads: CSASRPRGALVQPQHF. Written as DNA, the CDR3 is TGCAGTGCCTCAAGGCCGAGAGGGGCCCTGGTTCAGCCCCAGCATTTT.

This clonotype turned up a few times. The V call is TRBV7-9, the J call TRBJ2-1, with D perhaps matching TRBD2 (5 bases). CDR1 is SEHNR, CDR2 FQNEAQ, per germline (reference sequence). Trimming took 5 bases from V and 7 from J, leaving 21 bases between them. The CDR3 has 16 amino acids. CDR3 DNA: TGTGCCAGCAGCGGAACCGTAGCGTTCAATAGGAATGAGCAGTTCTTC. Translating gives CASSGTVAFNRNEQFF.

This clonotype was seen at least ten times. The chain employs TRBV7-8 and TRBJ1-2; TRBD1 is a possible D gene (5 bases). The V end lost 5 bases, the J end lost 14 bases, and 24 bases lay between the germline ends. The germline gives CDR1 SGHVS, CDR2 FQNEAQ. CDR3 length equals 14 residues. The CDR3 is CASSQDGASQTGTF. DNA for the CDR3: TGTGCCAGCAGCCAGGATGGGGCCAGTCAAACGGGGACCTTC.

The table lists this clonotype with a few counts. V usage is TRBV4-1 and J usage is TRBJ2-1; D uncertain. The CDR3 spans 15 residues. The V gene's germline CDR1 is MGHRA and CDR2 YSYEKL. V lost 0 bases and J 5 bases, leaving 11 bases between the germline ends. The CDR3 is CASSQDPRLHNEQFF. CDR3 bases: TGCGCCAGCAGCCAAGATCCCCGGCTACACAATGAGCAGTTCTTC.

This clonotype appeared many times. The J gene is TRBJ2-5, the V gene TRBV18, with a tentative D call TRBD2 (6 bases). The CDR3 runs 14 residues. CDR1 is KGHSH, CDR2 LQKENI, per germline. Trimming removed 0 bases at V and 4 bases at J, with 9 bases between. The CDR3 DNA is TGTGCCAGCTCACCACCGGAGGGACGAGAGACCCAGTACTTC. It specifies CASSPPEGRETQYF. The variable domain in full, with the rest retrieved from reference TRBV18 and TRBJ2-5, is NAGVMQNPRHLVRRRGQEARLRCSPMKGHSHVYWYRQLPEEGLKFMVYLQKENIIDESGMPKERFSAEFPKEGPSILRIQQVVRGDSAAYFCASSPPEGRETQYFGPGTRLLVL.

This clonotype turned up a few times. The CDR3 protein is CSARDRGGTDTQYF. CDR3 DNA sequence: TGCAGTGCCCGCGACAGGGGAGGCACAGATACGCAGTATTTT. The V call is TRBV20-1, the J call TRBJ2-3; TRBD1 agrees at 8 bases. V was pared by 6 bases and J by 1 base, with 6 bases of the junction left unmatched. Germline lookup yields CDR1 DFQATT and CDR2 SNEGSKA (reference sequence). This CDR3 is 14 amino acids long.

This clonotype was seen only a few times. The genes are TRBV28 and TRBJ2-1; no firm D call. CDR1 and CDR2 (germline): MDHEN, SYDVKM. V was cut by 8 bases and J by 6 bases, with 20 bases left in between. CDR3 size: 15 residues. The CDR3 bases are TGTGCCAGCGCCCCGTGGTCCAGTCAAGGCAATGAGCAGTTCTTC. It translates to CASAPWSSQGNEQFF.

This clonotype has ten or more counts. This chain connects TRBV3-1 to TRBJ2-2; no definite D call. The CDR3 is made up of 15 amino acids. V gave up 1 base and J gave up 2 bases, with 8 bases separating them. Germline-derived CDR1 and CDR2 are LGHDT and YNNKEL (reference sequence). The CDR3 is CASSQGTGNTGELFF. CDR3 nucleotides: TGTGCCAGCAGCCAAGGGACGGGTAACACCGGGGAGCTGTTTTTT.

The chain recombines TRBV13 with TRBJ2-3; possible D gene TRBD2, 5 bases. V lost 2 bases and J 0 bases, leaving 9 bases between the germline ends. The CDR3 totals 15 residues. Per the germline V gene, CDR1 is PRHDT and CDR2 is FYEKMQ (reference sequence). The CDR3 DNA sequence: TGTGCCAGCAGCTTAAAAGGACTTAGCACAGATACGCAGTATTTT. Residues: CASSLKGLSTDTQYF.

The V call is TRBV7-2, the J call TRBJ1-6, with unresolved D. Between the trimmed V and J ends, which lost 3 bases and 18 bases, there was a span of 21 bases. This CDR3 contains 14 residues. Germline-derived CDR1 and CDR2 are SGHTA and FQGNSA. The CDR3: CASSFSSRTPHPHF. The CDR3 coding sequence is TGTGCCAGCAGCTTTAGTTCCAGGACTCCTCACCCCCACTTT.

This clonotype was found many times. The chain uses TRBV7-9 and TRBJ1-4; D remains unclear. Germline V gives CDR1 SEHNR, CDR2 FQNEAQ (reference sequence). V was shortened by 2 bases and J by 0 bases, with 10 bases between the two germline ends. This CDR3 region has 16 residues. CDR3 nucleotide sequence: TGTGCCAGCAGCTTACCCATATTTGCAACTAATGAAAAACTGTTTTTT. It is translated as CASSLPIFATNEKLFF.

This chain connects TRBV4-3 to TRBJ2-1, with D unclear. The germline gives CDR1 LGHNA, CDR2 YSLEER. Trimming took off 0 bases at V and 4 bases at J, with 16 bases between the two ends. CDR3 size: 17 residues. CDR3: CASSQDPNSNRYNEQFF. The CDR3 DNA reads TGCGCCAGCAGCCAAGACCCCAATTCAAACCGTTACAATGAGCAGTTCTTC.

At least ten counts were recorded for this clonotype. The chain joins TRBV5-1 to TRBJ2-2; TRBD1 matches at 7 bases. The J segment lost 6 bases and the V segment lost 0 bases, leaving 5 bases of the junction unmatched. In germline, CDR1 is SGHRS, CDR2 YFSETQ. The length of the CDR3 is 15 residues. The CDR3 protein is CASSLARGTAGELFF. DNA for the CDR3: TGCGCCAGCAGCTTGGCCAGGGGGACGGCCGGGGAGCTGTTTTTT.

Many counts were recorded for this clonotype. The CDR3 loop reads CASNRDSGNYGYTF. CDR3 nucleotides: TGTGCCAGTAACCGGGACAGCGGAAACTATGGCTACACCTTC. V gene TRBV19 combines with J gene TRBJ1-2; TRBD1 agrees at 7 bases. Germline V gene lookup returns CDR1 LNHDA and CDR2 SQIVND (reference sequence). The CDR3 runs to 14 residues. V was pared by 7 bases and J by 2 bases, with 7 bases of the junction left unmatched.

This clonotype has a handful of counts. The chain joins TRBV29-1 to TRBJ2-7, with D perhaps given as TRBD1 or TRBD2 (5 bases each). The CDR3 consists of 12 residues. Trimming pared 6 bases from V and 2 bases from J, leaving 11 bases between. Germline V gene sequence: CDR1 SQVTM, CDR2 ANQGSEA. CDR3 in amino acids: CSVCRGTYEQYF. The DNA of the CDR3 is TGCAGCGTCTGTCGGGGCACCTACGAGCAGTACTTC.

This clonotype was picked up a small number of times. This rearrangement joins TRBV28 to TRBJ1-4; weak D call: TRBD1 (5 bases). Per the germline V gene, CDR1 is MDHEN and CDR2 is SYDVKM. The CDR3 totals 17 residues. The V and J ends lost 5 bases and 8 bases respectively, with 24 bases between them. CDR3 sequence: CASSPRGTVSSREKLFF. The CDR3 DNA follows: TGTGCCAGCAGTCCCCGGGGCACAGTGAGTTCGCGAGAAAAACTGTTTTTT. Filled out from reference TRBV28 and TRBJ1-4, the complete variable domain reads DVKVTQSSRYLVKRTGEKVFLECVQDMDHENMFWYRQDPGLGLRLIYFSYDVKMKEKGDIPEGYSVSREKKERFSLILESASTNQTSMYLCASSPRGTVSSREKLFFGSGTQLSVL.